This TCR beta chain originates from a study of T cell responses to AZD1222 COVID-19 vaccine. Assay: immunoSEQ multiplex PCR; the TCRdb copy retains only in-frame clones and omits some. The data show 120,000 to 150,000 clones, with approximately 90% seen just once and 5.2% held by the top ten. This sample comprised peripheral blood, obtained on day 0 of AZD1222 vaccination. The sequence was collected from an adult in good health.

Here the CDR3 DNA reads TGTGCCAGCAGCCAAGTCGACAGGGTGGGCGAGCAGTACTTC. This translates into CASSQVDRVGEQYF. The V and J genes are TRBV3-1 (or the pseudogene TRBV3-2) and TRBJ2-7, with 7 bases identical to TRBD1. The CDR3 sequence is 14 residues long. Germline CDR1 LGHDT, CDR2 YNNKEL (reference sequence). V lost 1 base, J lost 6 bases, and 6 bases stayed unmatched.